This T cell receptor (beta chain) was documented in a study of graft-versus-host responses after intestinal transplantation. About the study: Transplant types were multivisceral, liver-intestinal, or isolated intestinal. Recipients were all induced with anti-thymocyte globulin, then given tacrolimus and steroids for approximately 3 years. Study outcomes and limitations: Recipient marrow held GvH clones, some first seen in ileum or blood.

Libraries were prepared by immunoSEQ multiplex PCR; TCRdb keeps only in-frame clonotypes and omits some of them. The sample carries 8,900 or so clones, over 90% recorded once. A word on this clone: Antigen specificity is unknown.

This TCR was sampled from a human patient who received an intestinal transplant, so some T cells may come from the graft donor. Material: PBMCs, obtained 11 days after intestinal transplantation.

CDR3 nucleotide sequence: TGTGCCTCAACGGGGACAGCTTACAATGAGCAGTTCTTC. This encodes CASTGTAYNEQFF. The chain couples TRBV30 to TRBJ2-1; 7 bases agree with TRBD1. This CDR3 has 13 residues. Trimming cost V 7 bases and J 4 bases; bases outside gene matches: 7. CDR1 and CDR2 (germline): GTSNPN, SVGIG (reference sequence).